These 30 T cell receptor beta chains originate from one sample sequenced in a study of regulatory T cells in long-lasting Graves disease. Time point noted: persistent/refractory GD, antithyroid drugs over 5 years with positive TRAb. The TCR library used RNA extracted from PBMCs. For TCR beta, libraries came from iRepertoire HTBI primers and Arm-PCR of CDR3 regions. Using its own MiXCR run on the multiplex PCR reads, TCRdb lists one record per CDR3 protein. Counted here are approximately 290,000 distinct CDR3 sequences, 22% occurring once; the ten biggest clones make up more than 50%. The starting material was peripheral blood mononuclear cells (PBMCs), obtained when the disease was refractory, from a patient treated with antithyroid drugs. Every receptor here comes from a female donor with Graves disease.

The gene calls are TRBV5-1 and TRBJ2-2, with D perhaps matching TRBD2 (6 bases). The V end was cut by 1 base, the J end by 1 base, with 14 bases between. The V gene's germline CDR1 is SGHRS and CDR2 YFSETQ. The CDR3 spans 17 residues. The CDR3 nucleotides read TGCGCCAGCAGCTTGAGGTCTTTAGCGGAGAACACCGGGGAGCTGTTTTTT. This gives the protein CASSLRSLAENTGELFF.

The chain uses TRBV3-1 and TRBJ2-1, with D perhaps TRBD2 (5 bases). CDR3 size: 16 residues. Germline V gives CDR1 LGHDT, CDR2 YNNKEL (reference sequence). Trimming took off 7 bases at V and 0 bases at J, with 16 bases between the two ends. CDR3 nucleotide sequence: TGTGCCAGCACGAGAGACCCCGGACTCTCCTACAATGAGCAGTTCTTC. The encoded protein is CASTRDPGLSYNEQFF.

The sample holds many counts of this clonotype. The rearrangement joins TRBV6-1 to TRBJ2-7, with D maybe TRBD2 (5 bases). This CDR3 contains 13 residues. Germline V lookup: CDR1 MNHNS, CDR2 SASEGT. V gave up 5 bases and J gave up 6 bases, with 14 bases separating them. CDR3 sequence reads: CASSPTRSGEQYF. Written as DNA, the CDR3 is TGTGCCAGCAGTCCAACTAGGTCGGGCGAGCAGTACTTC.

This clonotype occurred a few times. The CDR3 is CASSYLGTGDHYEQYF. In nucleotides, the CDR3 is TGTGCCAGCAGTTACTTAGGGACAGGGGACCACTACGAGCAGTACTTC. The gene calls are TRBV6-5 and TRBJ2-7; 10 bases match TRBD1. The V gene end was trimmed by 1 base and the J gene end by 3 bases; junction bases not matched to a gene: 6. The CDR3 covers 16 residues. The germline CDR1 and CDR2 sequences are MNHEY and SVGAGI.

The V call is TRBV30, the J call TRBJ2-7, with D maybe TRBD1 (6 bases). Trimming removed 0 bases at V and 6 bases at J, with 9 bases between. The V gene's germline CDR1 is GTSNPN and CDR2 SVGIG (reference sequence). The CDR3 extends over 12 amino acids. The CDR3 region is CAWSVFRGEQYF. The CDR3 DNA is TGTGCCTGGAGTGTTTTCAGGGGCGAGCAGTACTTC. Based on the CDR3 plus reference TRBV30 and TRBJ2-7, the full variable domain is SQTIHQWPATLVQPVGSPLSLECTVEGTSNPNLYWYRQAAGRGLQLLFYSVGIGQISSEVPQNLSASRPQDRQFILSSKKLLLSDSGFYLCAWSVFRGEQYFGPGTRLTVT.

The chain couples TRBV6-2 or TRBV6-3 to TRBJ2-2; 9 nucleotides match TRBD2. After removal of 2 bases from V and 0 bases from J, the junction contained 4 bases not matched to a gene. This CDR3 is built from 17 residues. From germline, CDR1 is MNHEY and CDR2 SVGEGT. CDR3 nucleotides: TGTGCCAGCAGTTACGAGCTAGCGGGGCCGAACACCGGGGAGCTGTTTTTT. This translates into CASSYELAGPNTGELFF.

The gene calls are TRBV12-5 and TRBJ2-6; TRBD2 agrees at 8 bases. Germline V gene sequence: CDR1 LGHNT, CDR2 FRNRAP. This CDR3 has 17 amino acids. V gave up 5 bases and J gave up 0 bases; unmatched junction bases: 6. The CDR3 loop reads CASGRLAGLSGANVLTF. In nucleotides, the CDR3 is TGTGCTAGTGGTAGATTAGCGGGACTCTCTGGGGCCAACGTCCTGACTTTC.

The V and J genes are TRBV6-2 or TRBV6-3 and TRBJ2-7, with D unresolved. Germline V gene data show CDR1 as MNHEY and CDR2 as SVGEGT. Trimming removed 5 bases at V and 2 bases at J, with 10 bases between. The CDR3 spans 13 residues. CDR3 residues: CASSVLQPYEQYF. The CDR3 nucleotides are TGTGCCAGCAGTGTATTACAGCCCTACGAGCAGTACTTC.

This CDR3 is CASSPRTGGWDTIYF. DNA for the CDR3: TGTGCCAGCTCACCACGGACAGGGGGCTGGGACACCATATATTTT. The chain employs TRBV18 and TRBJ1-3; 11 bases agree with TRBD1. The CDR3 spans 15 residues. The ends lost 1 base at V and 8 bases at J; junction bases unmatched: 4. Germline values: CDR1 KGHSH, CDR2 LQKENI.

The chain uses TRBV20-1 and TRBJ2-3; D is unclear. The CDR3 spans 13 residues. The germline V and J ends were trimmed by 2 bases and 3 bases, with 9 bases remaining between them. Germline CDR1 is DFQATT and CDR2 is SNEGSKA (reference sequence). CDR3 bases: TGCAGTGCTAGATACGATTTGACAGATACGCAGTATTTT. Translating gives CSARYDLTDTQYF.

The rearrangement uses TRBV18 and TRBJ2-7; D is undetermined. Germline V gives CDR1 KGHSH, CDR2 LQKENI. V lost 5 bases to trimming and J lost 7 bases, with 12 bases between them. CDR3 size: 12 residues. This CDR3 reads CASSIPGWEQYF. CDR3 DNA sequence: TGTGCCAGCTCAATCCCGGGCTGGGAGCAGTACTTC.

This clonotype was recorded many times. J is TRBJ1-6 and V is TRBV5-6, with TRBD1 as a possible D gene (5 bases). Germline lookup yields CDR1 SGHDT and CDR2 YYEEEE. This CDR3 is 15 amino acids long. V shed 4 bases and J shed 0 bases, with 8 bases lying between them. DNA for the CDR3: TGTGCCAGCAGCCGACAGAGCTCCTATAATTCACCCCTCCACTTT. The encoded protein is CASSRQSSYNSPLHF.

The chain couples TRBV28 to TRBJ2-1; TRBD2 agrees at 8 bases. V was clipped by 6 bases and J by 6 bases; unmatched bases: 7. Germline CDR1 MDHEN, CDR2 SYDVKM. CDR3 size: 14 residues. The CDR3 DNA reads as TGTGCCAGCAGGGGAGCGGGAGAGGGCAATGAGCAGTTCTTC. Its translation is CASRGAGEGNEQFF.

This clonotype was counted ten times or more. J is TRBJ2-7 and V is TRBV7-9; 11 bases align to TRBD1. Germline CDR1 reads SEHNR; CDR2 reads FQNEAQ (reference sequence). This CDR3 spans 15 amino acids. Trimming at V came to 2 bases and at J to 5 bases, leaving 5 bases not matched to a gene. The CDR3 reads CASSLTGQGGHEQYF. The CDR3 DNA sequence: TGTGCCAGCAGCTTAACGGGACAGGGGGGGCACGAGCAGTACTTC. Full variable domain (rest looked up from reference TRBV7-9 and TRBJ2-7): DTGVSQNPRHKITKRGQNVTFRCDPISEHNRLYWYRQTLGQGPEFLTYFQNEAQLEKSRLLSDRFSAERPKGSFSTLEIQRTEQGDSAMYLCASSLTGQGGHEQYFGPGTRLTVT.

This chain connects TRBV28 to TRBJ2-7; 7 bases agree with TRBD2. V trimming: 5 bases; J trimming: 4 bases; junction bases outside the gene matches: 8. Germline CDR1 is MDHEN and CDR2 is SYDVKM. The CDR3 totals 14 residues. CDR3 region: CASSSGKPLYEQYF. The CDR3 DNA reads TGTGCCAGCAGTAGCGGGAAGCCCCTTTACGAGCAGTACTTC.

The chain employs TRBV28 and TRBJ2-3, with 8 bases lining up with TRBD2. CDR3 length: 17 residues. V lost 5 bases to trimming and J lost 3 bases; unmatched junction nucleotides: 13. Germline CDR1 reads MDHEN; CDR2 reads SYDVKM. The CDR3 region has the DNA TGTGCCAGCAGTCTCCCCTTGGGGAGCGGGAGAACAGATACGCAGTATTTT. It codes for CASSLPLGSGRTDTQYF.

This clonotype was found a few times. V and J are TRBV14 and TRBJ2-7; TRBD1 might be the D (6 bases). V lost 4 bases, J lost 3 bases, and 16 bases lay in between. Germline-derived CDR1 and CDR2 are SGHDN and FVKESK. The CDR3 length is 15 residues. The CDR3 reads CASSPLGQGNYEQYF. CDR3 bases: TGTGCCAGCAGCCCTCTGGGACAAGGGAACTACGAGCAGTACTTC.

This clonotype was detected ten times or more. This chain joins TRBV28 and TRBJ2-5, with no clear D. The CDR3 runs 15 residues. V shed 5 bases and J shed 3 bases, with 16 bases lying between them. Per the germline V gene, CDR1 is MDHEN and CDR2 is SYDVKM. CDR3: CASSQKENLKETQYF. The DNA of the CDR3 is TGTGCCAGCAGTCAAAAAGAGAATCTGAAAGAGACCCAGTACTTC.

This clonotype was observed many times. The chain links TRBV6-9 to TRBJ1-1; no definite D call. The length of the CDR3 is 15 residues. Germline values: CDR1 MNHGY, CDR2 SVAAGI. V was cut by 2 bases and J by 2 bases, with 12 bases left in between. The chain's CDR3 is CASSYTGNPNTEAFF. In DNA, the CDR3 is TGTGCCAGCAGTTATACGGGGAACCCAAACACTGAAGCTTTCTTT.

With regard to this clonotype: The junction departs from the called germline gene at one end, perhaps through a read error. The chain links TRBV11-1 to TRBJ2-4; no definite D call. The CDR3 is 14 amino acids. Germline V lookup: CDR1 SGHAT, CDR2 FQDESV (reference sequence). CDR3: CTSSPDTRKNIQYF. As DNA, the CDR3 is TGTACCAGCAGCCCGGATACGAGGAAAAACATTCAGTACTTC.

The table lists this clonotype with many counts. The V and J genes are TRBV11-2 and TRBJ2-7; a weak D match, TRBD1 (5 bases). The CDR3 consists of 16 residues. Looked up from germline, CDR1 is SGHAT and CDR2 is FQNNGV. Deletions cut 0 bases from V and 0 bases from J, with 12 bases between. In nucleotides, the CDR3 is TGTGCCAGCAGCTTAGATAGGCAGGGTAACTCCTACGAGCAGTACTTC. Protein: CASSLDRQGNSYEQYF.

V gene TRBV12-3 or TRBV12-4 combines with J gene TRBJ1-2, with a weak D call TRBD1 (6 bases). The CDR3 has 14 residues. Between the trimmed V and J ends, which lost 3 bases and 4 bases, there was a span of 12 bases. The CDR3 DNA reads TGTGCCAGCAGTTTGGCGGGGGGCAGCTATGGCTACACCTTC. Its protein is CASSLAGGSYGYTF.

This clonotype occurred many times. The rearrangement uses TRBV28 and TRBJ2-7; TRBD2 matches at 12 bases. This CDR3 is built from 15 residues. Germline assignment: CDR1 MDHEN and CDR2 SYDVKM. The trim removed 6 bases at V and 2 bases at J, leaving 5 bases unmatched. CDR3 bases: TGTGCCAGCAGAGCGACTAGCGGGAGAACCTACGAGCAGTACTTC. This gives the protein CASRATSGRTYEQYF.

The CDR3 DNA sequence: TGTGCCAGCAGTCCTCGGGACTACATTGGGACCCAGTACTTC. It specifies CASSPRDYIGTQYF. The chain couples TRBV6-1 to TRBJ2-5; 7 bases align to TRBD2. The germline gives CDR1 MNHNS, CDR2 SASEGT. There are 14 residues in the CDR3. V lost 5 bases, J lost 7 bases, and 10 bases stayed unmatched.

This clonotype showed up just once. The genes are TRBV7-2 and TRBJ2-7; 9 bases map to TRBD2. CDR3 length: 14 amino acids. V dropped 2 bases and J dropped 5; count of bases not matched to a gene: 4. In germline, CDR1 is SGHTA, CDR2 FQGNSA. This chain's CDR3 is CASSLISGGNEQYF. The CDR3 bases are TGTGCCAGCAGCTTAATTAGCGGGGGCAACGAGCAGTACTTC.

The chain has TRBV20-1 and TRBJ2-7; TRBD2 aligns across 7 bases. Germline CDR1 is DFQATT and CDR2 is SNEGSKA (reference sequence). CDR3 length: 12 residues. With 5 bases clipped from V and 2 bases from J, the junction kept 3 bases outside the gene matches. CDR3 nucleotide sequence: TGCAGTGCTGCCGCGGGAGCCTACGAGCAGTACTTC. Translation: CSAAAGAYEQYF.

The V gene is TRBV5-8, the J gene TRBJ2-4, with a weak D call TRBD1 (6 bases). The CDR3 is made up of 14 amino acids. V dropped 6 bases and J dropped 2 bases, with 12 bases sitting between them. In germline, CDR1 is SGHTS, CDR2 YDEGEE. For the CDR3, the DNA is TGTGCCAGCACCCGGACAGATCCCAAAAACATTCAGTACTTC. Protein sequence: CASTRTDPKNIQYF. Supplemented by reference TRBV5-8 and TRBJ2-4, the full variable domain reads EAGVTQSPTHLIKTRGQQATLRCSPISGHTSVYWYQQALGLGLQFLLWYDEGEERNRGNFPPRFSGRQFPNYSSELNVNALELEDSALYLCASTRTDPKNIQYFGAGTRLSVL.

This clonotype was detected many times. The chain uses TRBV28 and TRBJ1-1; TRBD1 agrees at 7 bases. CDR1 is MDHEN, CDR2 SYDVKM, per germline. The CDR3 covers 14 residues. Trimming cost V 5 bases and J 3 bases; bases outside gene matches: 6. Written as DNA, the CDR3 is TGTGCCAGCAGTAAGATTAGGGGGCACACTGAAGCTTTCTTT. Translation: CASSKIRGHTEAFF.

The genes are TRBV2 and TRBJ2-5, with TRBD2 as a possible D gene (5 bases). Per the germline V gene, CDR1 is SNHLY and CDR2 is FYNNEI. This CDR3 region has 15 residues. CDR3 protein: CVSSPLREAWETQYF. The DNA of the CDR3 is TGTGTCTCCTCACCTCTACGGGAAGCTTGGGAGACCCAGTACTTC. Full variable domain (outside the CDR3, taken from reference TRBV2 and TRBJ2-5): EPEVTQTPSHQVTQMGQEVILRCVPISNHLYFYWYRQILGQKVEFLVSFYNNEISEKSEIFDDQFSVERPDGSNFTLKIRSTKLEDSAMYFCVSSPLREAWETQYFGPGTRLLVL.

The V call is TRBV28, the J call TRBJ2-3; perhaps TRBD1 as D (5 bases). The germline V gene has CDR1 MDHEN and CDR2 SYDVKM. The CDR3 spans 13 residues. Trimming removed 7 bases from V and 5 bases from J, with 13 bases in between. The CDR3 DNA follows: TGTGCCAGCATCAAGGGGCATGGAGATACGCAGTATTTT. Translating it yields CASIKGHGDTQYF.